The clone carrying this T cell receptor (beta chain) came up a few times. Its antigen is currently unknown. This CDR3 is built from 13 residues. TCRdb's table, derived via immunoSEQ multiplex PCR, lists solely in-frame clones and lacks some. The repertoire has around 940,000 clones, around 80% of them found once; the top ten carry 1.5%. The sample comes from a study of shared clonotypes between healthy human individuals. Whole-study context: Ranging from 18 to 49 in age, donors were two women and three men.

Study conclusions and caveats: Between several donors, naive CD4 clonotypes were shared at a level of about 5%. Naive subsets tended to show greater estimated richness than memory subsets.

The TCR was taken from a young man in good health. The sequenced material came from memory CD4+ T cells sorted from blood. Documented subset: CD45RA-negative fraction. V gene TRBV21-1 combines with J gene TRBJ2-7. TRBV21-1 is a known pseudogene. DNA for the CDR3: TGTGCCAGCAGCAAAGAATTAAGGCACGAGCAGTACTTC. As protein: CASSKELRHEQYF.